This T cell receptor (beta chain) came from a study of post-analysis software for immune sequencing data. Whole-study findings and limits: Multiple sclerosis was associated with a significant reduction in normalized Chao1 diversity relative to controls. Patients used about five TRBV segments, including TRBV5-6, TRBV5-1 and TRBV20-1, more often than controls.

The library was made from cDNA and included unique molecular identifiers. TCRdb passed the PCR reads through MiXCR, listing each CDR3 protein once. The sample includes 450,000 to 700,000 distinct CDR3 sequences, around 44% seen only once; the top ten take 1.5% to 2%. V dropped 5 bases and J dropped 10; count of bases not matched to a gene: 10. Per the germline V gene, CDR1 is SGHVS and CDR2 is FQNEAQ. CDR3 size: 15 residues. The sample holds a few counts of this clonotype. The antigen is undetermined. This chain uses TRBV7-8 with TRBJ2-1; 11 nucleotides line up with TRBD2. Sequencing used blood. The TCR originated in a girl aged 5 to 17 with multiple sclerosis. CDR3: CASSLTSGSFGEQFF. The CDR3 DNA is TGTGCCAGCAGCCTAACTAGCGGGAGTTTTGGCGAGCAGTTCTTC.